These 16 T cell receptor beta chains were sequenced from one sample in a study of T cell clusters in autoimmune cytopenias (dated by TCRdb to the late 2010s). Instrument used: Illumina MiSeq. TRB rearrangements were amplified by multiplex PCR using a touch-down protocol with TRB-A and TRB-B primer pools mixed in one tube. After TCRdb reprocessed the reads, each CDR3 protein sequence was kept as one row, without DNA. The sample has roughly 5,400 distinct CDR3 sequences on record. 4% to 5% of the sample belongs to the ten largest clones. For each sample, TRB amplification used around 260 ng of peripheral blood genomic DNA, equal to about 38,000 genome equivalents. The sequenced material came from peripheral blood. These receptors came from a human donor with an autoimmune cytopenia or autoimmune hepatitis (not recorded which).

This clonotype is deemed medium-sized by its frequency. The rearrangement joins TRBV19 to TRBJ2-1. Germline assignment: CDR1 LNHDA and CDR2 SQIVND (reference sequence). The CDR3 consists of 11 residues. CDR3: CASSFINEQFF.

V usage is TRBV10-3 and J usage is TRBJ2-7; there is no DNA to check the TCRdb D call of TRBD1. The CDR3 consists of 12 residues. Germline V CDR1 and CDR2: ENHRY, SYGVKD. Here the CDR3 reads CAISLRGGEQYF.

The chain recombines TRBV19 with TRBJ1-5. Germline loops: CDR1 LNHDA, CDR2 SQIVND (reference sequence). The CDR3 has 14 residues. This CDR3 is CASSTKSTNQPQHF.

Considering frequency, this clonotype is medium-sized. The rearrangement uses TRBV6-5 and TRBJ1-2; lacking DNA, the TRBD1 call made by TCRdb goes unchecked. Germline loops: CDR1 MNHEY, CDR2 SVGAGI. This CDR3 is 13 amino acids long. CDR3: CASKLGQDGGYTF.

This clonotype is classed as medium-sized by frequency. The CDR3 protein is CASRAFPGTASFF. The V call is TRBV19, the J call TRBJ2-1; TCRdb selects TRBD1, and the lack of DNA leaves this call unchecked. The CDR3 extends over 13 amino acids. Germline CDR1 is LNHDA and CDR2 is SQIVND (reference sequence).

Judged by frequency, this clonotype is medium-sized (0.01 to 0.1%). V is TRBV15 and J is TRBJ2-1; TCRdb gives TRBD2 as the D gene, but with no DNA this cannot be confirmed. The CDR3 extends over 15 amino acids. The V gene's germline CDR1 is LNHNV and CDR2 YYDKDF (reference sequence). This CDR3 reads CATSSRASGGYEQFF.

This clonotype shows up as medium-sized (0.01 to 0.1%) by frequency. The CDR3 sequence: CATSRDRDTGELFF. The rearrangement uses TRBV15 and TRBJ2-2. Per germline, CDR1 LNHNV and CDR2 YYDKDF (reference sequence). This CDR3 spans 14 amino acids.

Considering frequency, this clonotype is medium-sized (0.01 to 0.1%). V usage is TRBV4-3 and J usage is TRBJ2-7. The germline CDR1 and CDR2 sequences are LGHNA and YSLEER. The CDR3 is made up of 13 amino acids. CDR3 region: CASSQELANEQYF.

Measured by frequency, this clonotype is medium-sized. The chain joins TRBV6-5 to TRBJ1-1; absent DNA, TCRdb's TRBD1 call cannot be checked. The V gene's germline CDR1 is MNHEY and CDR2 SVGAGI. CDR3 size: 13 residues. The CDR3 loop reads CASSYGRGQGAFF.

Frequency places this clonotype as medium-sized. The V call is TRBV29-1, the J call TRBJ1-2; the TCRdb D gene call, TRBD1, has no DNA to confirm it. The CDR3 consists of 12 residues. The germline gives CDR1 SQVTM, CDR2 ANQGSEA. The CDR3 loop reads CSVRGAVGGYTF.

The chain carries TRBV13 and TRBJ1-1; TCRdb's assignment of TRBD1 cannot be checked, as there is no DNA. Germline V gene sequence: CDR1 PRHDT, CDR2 FYEKMQ (reference sequence). This CDR3 region has 17 residues. The CDR3 here is CASSRERGQHGKGEAFF.

According to its frequency, this clonotype is medium-sized (0.01 to 0.1%). The gene calls are TRBV6-1 and TRBJ2-7. The CDR3 length is 11 residues. Germline CDR1 reads MNHNS; CDR2 reads SASEGT. The CDR3: CASPKPYEQYF.

The chain employs TRBV7-9 and TRBJ2-3; TCRdb gives TRBD1 as the D gene, but with no DNA this cannot be confirmed. The CDR3 extends over 11 amino acids. CDR1 SEHNR and CDR2 FQNEAQ come from the germline V gene (reference sequence). The CDR3 is CASTPGVEQYF.

This chain joins TRBV12-3 or TRBV12-4 and TRBJ2-7. The CDR3 spans 13 residues. CDR3 loop: CASSSSWSYEQYF.

This clonotype is deemed medium-sized (0.01 to 0.1%) by its frequency. The rearrangement joins TRBV18 to TRBJ1-2. Germline CDR1 reads KGHSH; CDR2 reads LQKENI. CDR3 length: 14 residues. The CDR3 loop reads CASSRVERQYGYTF.

This clonotype is deemed medium-sized by its frequency. CDR3 residues: CASSAPREAFF. The chain has TRBV5-6 and TRBJ1-1. The germline V gene has CDR1 SGHDT and CDR2 YYEEEE. The CDR3 runs 11 residues.